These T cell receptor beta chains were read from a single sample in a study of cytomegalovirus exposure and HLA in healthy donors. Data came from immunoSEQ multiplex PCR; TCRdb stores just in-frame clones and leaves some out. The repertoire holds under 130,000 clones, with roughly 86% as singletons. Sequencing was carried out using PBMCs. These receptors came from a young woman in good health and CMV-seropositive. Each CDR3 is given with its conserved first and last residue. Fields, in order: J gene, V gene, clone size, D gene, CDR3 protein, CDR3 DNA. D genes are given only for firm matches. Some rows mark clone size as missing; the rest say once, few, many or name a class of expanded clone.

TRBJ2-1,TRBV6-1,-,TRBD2,CASRMTSGGVHEQFF,TGTGCCAGCAGGATGACTAGCGGAGGGGTACATGAGCAGTTCTTC
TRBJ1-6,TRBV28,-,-,CASTRGRGNSPLHF,TGTGCCAGCACCCGTGGAAGGGGCAATTCACCCCTCCACTTT
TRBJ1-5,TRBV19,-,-,CASTVIHSFNQPQHF,TGTGCCAGTACCGTTATTCACAGCTTCAATCAGCCCCAGCATTTT
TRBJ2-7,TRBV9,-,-,CASSVAEGYEQYF,TGTGCCAGCAGCGTAGCGGAGGGCTACGAGCAGTACTTC
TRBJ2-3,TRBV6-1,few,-,CASSESRSTDTQYF,TGTGCCAGCAGTGAGTCACGGAGCACAGATACGCAGTATTTT
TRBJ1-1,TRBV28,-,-,CASSFPRVEAFF,TGTGCCAGCAGTTTTCCCCGAGTTGAAGCTTTCTTT
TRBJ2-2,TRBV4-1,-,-,CASSQVMTVSNTGELFF,TGCGCCAGCAGCCAAGTTATGACAGTTTCGAACACCGGGGAGCTGTTTTTT
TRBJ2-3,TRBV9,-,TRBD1,CASSPLDRLYTDTQYF,TGTGCCAGCAGCCCTCTGGACAGGTTGTACACAGATACGCAGTATTTT
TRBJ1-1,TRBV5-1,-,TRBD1,CASSLGTGGIYTEAFF,TGCGCCAGCAGCCTGGGGACAGGGGGCATTTACACTGAAGCTTTCTTT
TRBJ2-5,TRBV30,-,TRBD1,CAWSPGGKVETQYF,TGTGCCTGGAGTCCAGGGGGCAAGGTAGAGACCCAGTACTTC
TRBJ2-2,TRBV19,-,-,CASRRQSVNTGELFF,TGTGCCAGTAGAAGACAGTCCGTGAACACCGGGGAGCTGTTTTTT
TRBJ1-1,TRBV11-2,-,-,CASSFGRGSTLNTEAFF,TGTGCCAGCAGCTTCGGAAGGGGGAGTACTTTGAACACTGAAGCTTTCTTT
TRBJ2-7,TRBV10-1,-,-,CASSESSTPPYEQYF,TGCGCCAGCAGTGAGTCGTCGACACCTCCCTACGAGCAGTACTTC
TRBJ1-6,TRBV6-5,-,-,CASRQGSYNSPLHF,TGTGCCAGCAGGCAGGGGTCCTATAATTCACCCCTCCACTTT
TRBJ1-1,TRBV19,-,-,CASTGNTEAFF,TGTGCCAGTACGGGGAACACTGAAGCTTTCTTT
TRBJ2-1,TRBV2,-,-,CASRGAFYNEQFF,TGTGCCAGCAGGGGGGCCTTCTACAATGAGCAGTTCTTC
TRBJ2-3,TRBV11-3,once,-,CASSLGVGGADTQYF,TGTGCCAGCAGCTTAGGTGTGGGGGGAGCAGATACGCAGTATTTT
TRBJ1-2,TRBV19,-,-,CASSIDTASTGGYTF,TGTGCCAGTAGTATAGATACGGCGTCGACGGGGGGCTACACCTTC
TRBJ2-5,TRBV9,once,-,CASSESPSFRETQYF,TGTGCCAGCAGCGAGAGCCCATCTTTTCGTGAGACCCAGTACTTC
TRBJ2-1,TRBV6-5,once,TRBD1,CASRVGQGGYNEQFF,TGTGCCAGCAGAGTGGGACAGGGAGGCTACAATGAGCAGTTCTTC
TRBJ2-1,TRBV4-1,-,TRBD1,CASSHSPTGRNQEQFF,TGCGCCAGCAGCCATAGCCCGACAGGGCGAAATCAGGAGCAGTTCTTC
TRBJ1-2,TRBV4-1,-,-,CASSQEVTDASYGYTF,TGCGCCAGCAGCCAGGAAGTGACAGATGCGAGCTATGGCTACACCTTC
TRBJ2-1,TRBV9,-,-,CASSLRASINEQFF,TGTGCCAGCAGCCTCAGGGCGAGTATTAATGAGCAGTTCTTC
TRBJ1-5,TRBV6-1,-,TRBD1,CASQDRGGQPQHF,TGTGCCAGCCAGGACAGGGGGGGGCAGCCCCAGCATTTT
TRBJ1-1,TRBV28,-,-,CASSSRGTEAFF,TGTGCCAGCAGTTCACGGGGAACTGAAGCTTTCTTT
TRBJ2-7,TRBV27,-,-,CASSWARDYEQYF,TGTGCCAGCAGTTGGGCCAGGGACTACGAGCAGTACTTC
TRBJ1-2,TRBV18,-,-,CASSPPTAYGYTF,TGTGCCAGCTCACCACCGACAGCATATGGCTACACCTTC
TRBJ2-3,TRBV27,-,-,CASSLSPGILDGDTQYF,TGTGCCAGCAGTTTAAGCCCAGGGATCCTAGATGGAGATACGCAGTATTTT
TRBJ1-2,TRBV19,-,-,CASSISRVNYGYTF,TGTGCCAGTAGTATAAGCAGGGTTAACTATGGCTACACCTTC
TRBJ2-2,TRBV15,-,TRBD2,CATSSRLAATGELFF,TGTGCCACCAGCAGTCGCCTAGCGGCTACCGGGGAGCTGTTTTTT
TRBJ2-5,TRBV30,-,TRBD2,CAWNGGGPRQTQYF,TGTGCCTGGAATGGGGGAGGGCCGCGTCAGACCCAGTACTTC
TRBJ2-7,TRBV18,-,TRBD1,CASSPQKDRLPYEQYF,TGTGCCAGCTCACCACAGAAGGACAGGCTTCCCTACGAGCAGTACTTC
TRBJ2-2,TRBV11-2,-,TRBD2,CASSPSGRKITGELFF,TGTGCCAGCAGCCCCAGCGGGAGAAAGATCACCGGGGAGCTGTTTTTT
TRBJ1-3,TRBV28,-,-,CASTGWRGGSSGNTIYF,TGTGCCAGCACTGGCTGGAGGGGTGGGAGCTCTGGAAACACCATATATTTT
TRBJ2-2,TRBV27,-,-,CASSLSSGELFF,TGTGCCAGCAGTTTATCCTCCGGGGAGCTGTTTTTT
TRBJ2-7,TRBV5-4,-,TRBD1,CASSFRDRVEQYF,TGTGCCAGCAGCTTCCGGGACAGGGTCGAGCAGTACTTC
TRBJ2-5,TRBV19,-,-,CASSEGIETQYF,TGTGCCAGTAGCGAGGGTATAGAGACCCAGTACTTC
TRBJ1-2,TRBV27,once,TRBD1,CASSSPSRQGPRHGYTF,TGTGCCAGCAGTTCCCCTTCCCGACAGGGCCCACGGCATGGCTACACCTTC
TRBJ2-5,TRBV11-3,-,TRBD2,CASSLDRGVVETQYF,TGTGCCAGCAGCTTAGATCGGGGGGTAGTGGAGACCCAGTACTTC
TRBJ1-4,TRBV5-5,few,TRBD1,CASSLETGANEKLFF,TGTGCCAGCAGCTTGGAGACAGGGGCTAATGAAAAACTGTTTTTT
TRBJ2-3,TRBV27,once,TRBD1,CASSLLSGTGAWYF,TGTGCCAGCAGTTTACTTTCCGGGACAGGGGCCTGGTATTTT
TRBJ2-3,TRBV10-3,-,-,CAISELEGPDTQYF,TGTGCCATCAGTGAGTTAGAGGGCCCAGATACGCAGTATTTT
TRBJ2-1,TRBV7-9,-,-,CASPREQFF,TGTGCCAGCCCGCGGGAGCAGTTCTTC
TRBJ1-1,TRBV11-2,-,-,CASSLWQMNTEAFF,TGTGCCAGCAGCTTATGGCAGATGAACACTGAAGCTTTCTTT
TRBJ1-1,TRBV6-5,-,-,CASSYRSYTEAFF,TGTGCCAGCAGTTATCGCAGTTACACTGAAGCTTTCTTT